The clone carrying this TCR beta chain was seen repeatedly, ten times or more. Its antigen is not identified. The germline V gene encodes CDR1 SNHLY and CDR2 FYNNEI. V was shortened by 4 bases and J by 7 bases, with 8 bases between the two germline ends. The length of the CDR3 is 12 residues. This sample was included in a study of glioma-infiltrating T cells. Whole-study results and caveats: Tissue and blood shared very few CDR3 sequences.

Using RNA template, CDR3s of TCR alpha and beta were amplified with iRepertoire arm-PCR. TCRdb analysed the multiplex PCR reads with MiXCR anew, one entry per CDR3 protein. There are some 100,000 distinct CDR3 sequences in the sample; 20% to 30% occur only once, and about a third lies in the top ten. The specimen was glioma tissue, nonneoplastic brain tissue, or PBMCs (not recorded which). The chain uses TRBV2 and TRBJ1-5; D uncertain. The TCR comes from a human donor with low-grade glioma or glioblastoma, undergoing nonglioma brain surgery, or in good health (not recorded which). This chain's CDR3 is CASSVLSQPQHF. Here the CDR3 DNA reads TGTGCCAGCAGTGTCCTATCACAGCCCCAGCATTTT.